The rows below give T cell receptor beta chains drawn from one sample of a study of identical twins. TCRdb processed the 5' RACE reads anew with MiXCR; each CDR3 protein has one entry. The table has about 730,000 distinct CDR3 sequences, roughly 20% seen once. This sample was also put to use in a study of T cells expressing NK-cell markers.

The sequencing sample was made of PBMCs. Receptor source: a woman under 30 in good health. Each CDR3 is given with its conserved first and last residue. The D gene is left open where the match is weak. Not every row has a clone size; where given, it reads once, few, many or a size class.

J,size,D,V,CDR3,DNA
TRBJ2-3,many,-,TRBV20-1,CSASSQGTQYF,TGCAGTGCTAGCTCACAGGGCACGCAGTATTTT
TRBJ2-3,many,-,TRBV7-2,CASSLAPGSTDTQYF,TGTGCCAGCAGCTTAGCGCCGGGGAGCACAGATACGCAGTATTTT
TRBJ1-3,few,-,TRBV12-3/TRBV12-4,CASSLGWGNTIYF,TGTGCCAGCAGTTTAGGGTGGGGAAACACCATATATTTT
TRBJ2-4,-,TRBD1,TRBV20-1,CSAEGGQGTNIQYF,TGCAGTGCCGAGGGGGGACAGGGTACGAACATTCAGTACTTC
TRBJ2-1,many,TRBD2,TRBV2,CASSNGGGINEQFF,TGTGCCAGCAGTAACGGCGGGGGGATCAATGAGCAGTTCTTC
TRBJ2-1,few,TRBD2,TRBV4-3,CASTVAGGPVGSYNEQFF,TGCGCCAGCACAGTAGCGGGAGGGCCAGTAGGGTCCTACAATGAGCAGTTCTTC
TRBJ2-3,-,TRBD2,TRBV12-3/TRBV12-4,CASSVLASTDTQYF,TGTGCCAGCAGCGTACTAGCGAGCACAGATACGCAGTATTTT
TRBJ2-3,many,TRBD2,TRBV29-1,CSVDGSSGGAVDTQYF,TGCAGCGTTGATGGGAGTAGCGGGGGGGCAGTAGATACGCAGTATTTT
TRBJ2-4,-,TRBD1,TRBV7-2,CASTSTGGDIQYF,TGTGCCAGCACTTCGACAGGGGGGGACATTCAGTACTTC
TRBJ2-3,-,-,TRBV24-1,CATSEGGSTDTQYF,TGTGCCACCAGTGAAGGGGGGAGCACAGATACGCAGTATTTT
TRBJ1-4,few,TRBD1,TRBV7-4,CASPLAGQGPRKLFF,TGTGCCAGCCCCCTCGCGGGACAGGGACCTAGAAAACTGTTTTTT
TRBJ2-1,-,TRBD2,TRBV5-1,CASSRPPGGGSYNEQFF,TGCGCCAGCAGCCGCCCTCCGGGGGGAGGCTCCTACAATGAGCAGTTCTTC
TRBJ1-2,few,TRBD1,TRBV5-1,CASSQGDRDEGGYTF,TGCGCCAGCAGCCAAGGGGACAGGGATGAGGGCGGCTACACCTTC
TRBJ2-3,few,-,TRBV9,CASSEKGTQYF,TGTGCCAGCAGTGAGAAGGGTACGCAGTATTTT
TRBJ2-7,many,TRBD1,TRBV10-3,CAIKSGTGNYEQYF,TGTGCCATCAAGAGCGGGACAGGGAACTACGAGCAGTACTTC
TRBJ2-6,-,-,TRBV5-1,CASSLERNSGANVLTF,TGCGCCAGCAGCTTGGAACGGAACTCTGGGGCCAACGTCCTGACTTTC
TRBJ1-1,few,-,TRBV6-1,CASTLGGESPEAFF,TGTGCCAGCACCCTCGGGGGGGAGAGCCCTGAAGCTTTCTTT
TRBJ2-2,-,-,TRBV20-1,CSASEGGDRTGELFF,TGCAGTGCTTCCGAGGGGGGGGATAGGACCGGGGAGCTGTTTTTT
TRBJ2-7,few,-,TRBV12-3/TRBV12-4,CASRRTVDSYEQYF,TGTGCCAGCAGGAGGACAGTCGACTCCTACGAGCAGTACTTC
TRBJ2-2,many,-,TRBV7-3,CASSLGTPLTGELFF,TGTGCCAGCAGCCTCGGGACTCCCCTCACCGGGGAGCTGTTTTTT
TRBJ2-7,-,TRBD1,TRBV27,CASSPTGVVQYYEQYF,TGTGCCAGCAGTCCCACAGGGGTAGTCCAATACTACGAGCAGTACTTC
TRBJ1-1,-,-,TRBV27,CASGPGGHDTEAFF,TGTGCCAGCGGCCCCGGGGGGCATGACACTGAAGCTTTCTTT
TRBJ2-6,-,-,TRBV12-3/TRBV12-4,CASSPGSVSGANVLTF,TGTGCCAGCAGCCCGGGCTCTGTCTCTGGGGCCAACGTCCTGACTTTC
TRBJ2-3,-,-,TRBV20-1,CSARATGSTDTQYF,TGCAGTGCTAGGGCCACGGGCAGCACAGATACGCAGTATTTT
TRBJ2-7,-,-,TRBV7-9,CASSRPSLNYEQYF,TGTGCCAGCAGCCGTCCCTCACTAAACTACGAGCAGTACTTC
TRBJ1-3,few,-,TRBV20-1,CSARQLGNTIYF,TGCAGTGCTAGACAGTTGGGCAACACCATATATTTT
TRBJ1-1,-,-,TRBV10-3,CAIRSGTWNTEAFF,TGTGCCATCAGGAGTGGGACATGGAACACTGAAGCTTTCTTT
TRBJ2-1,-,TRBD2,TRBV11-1,CASSPTSGSNPRSYNEQFF,TGTGCCAGCAGCCCCACTAGCGGGAGTAATCCCCGCTCCTACAATGAGCAGTTCTTC
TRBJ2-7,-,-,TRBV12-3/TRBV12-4,CASSLVGTNFAYEQYF,TGTGCCAGCAGTTTGGTAGGGACAAACTTCGCCTACGAGCAGTACTTC
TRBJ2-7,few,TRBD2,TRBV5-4,CASSSRTSGSHEQYF,TGTGCCAGCAGCTCACGGACTAGCGGGAGCCACGAGCAGTACTTC
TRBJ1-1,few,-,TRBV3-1,CASSRWGQGTEAFF,TGTGCCAGCAGCCGGTGGGGTCAGGGCACTGAAGCTTTCTTT
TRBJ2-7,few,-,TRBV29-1,CSVEGTGQEPYEQYF,TGCAGCGTTGAAGGAACGGGGCAGGAACCCTACGAGCAGTACTTC
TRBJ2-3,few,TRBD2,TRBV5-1,CASSLATLAGGEDTQYF,TGCGCCAGCAGCTTGGCCACCCTAGCGGGGGGTGAAGATACGCAGTATTTT
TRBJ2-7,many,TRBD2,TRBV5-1,CASSLAVAGGPYEQYF,TGCGCCAGCAGCTTGGCCGTCGCGGGGGGGCCCTACGAGCAGTACTTC
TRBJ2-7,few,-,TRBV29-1,CSAVYHYEQYF,TGCAGCGCCGTCTACCATTACGAGCAGTACTTC
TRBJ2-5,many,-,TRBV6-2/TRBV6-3,CASTPLIEETQYF,TGTGCCAGCACCCCACTGATAGAAGAGACCCAGTACTTC
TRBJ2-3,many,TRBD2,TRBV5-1,CASSLGTSVEDTQYF,TGCGCCAGCAGCTTGGGGACTAGCGTTGAAGATACGCAGTATTTT